This T cell receptor (beta chain) stems from a study of shared clonotypes between healthy human individuals. The table came from immunoSEQ multiplex PCR; TCRdb's copy has only in-frame clones and leaves some out. Counted here are millions of clones, 90% to 95% occurring once; the ten biggest clones make up 0.14%. Germline lookup yields CDR1 SGHAT and CDR2 FQNNGV. The CDR3 runs 13 residues. V was pared by 3 bases and J by 10 bases, with 15 bases between. CD4+ cells were split into CD45RA+ naive and CD45RA-negative memory subsets. The V gene is TRBV11-2, the J gene TRBJ1-1, with D perhaps TRBD1 (6 bases). The sample comprised naive CD4+ T cells sorted from blood. The subset here: CD45RA+ positively selected. The clonotype originates from a man aged 18 to 29 in good health. The CDR3 region is CASSFRGLGGAFF. The CDR3 DNA sequence: TGTGCCAGCAGCTTTAGGGGACTAGGGGGAGCTTTCTTT.